The 21 T cell receptor beta chains reported below all come from one sample, sequenced in a study of T cells in Graves' hyperthyroidism and ophthalmopathy. TCR beta CDR3 region amplification was performed from RNA transcripts. TCR CDR3 regions were first amplified by RT-PCR with HTBI primers. Using its own MiXCR run on the multiplex PCR reads, TCRdb lists one record per CDR3 protein. The sample consists of 610,000 or so distinct CDR3 sequences, roughly 46% of them appearing once. The sequenced sample consisted of peripheral blood or thyroid tissue (not recorded which). These receptors were obtained from a young woman with Graves' hyperthyroidism.

Comment on this clonotype: A read error may explain this, as a much larger clone is one base away. The chain uses TRBV7-2 and TRBJ2-2; D remains unclear. Trimming took off 5 bases at V and 6 bases at J, with 16 bases between the two ends. Germline lookup yields CDR1 SGHTA and CDR2 FQGNSA. The CDR3 consists of 15 residues. The CDR3 region is CASSQDHRAAGELFF. CDR3 sequence (DNA): TGTGCCAGCAGCCAAGACCATCGCGCGGCCGGGGAGCTGTTTTTT.

The rearrangement links TRBV5-1 to TRBJ2-6; a weak D match, TRBD1 (5 bases). Germline V gene lookup returns CDR1 SGHRS and CDR2 YFSETQ. The V and J ends lost 3 bases and 0 bases respectively, with 10 bases between them. The CDR3 has 16 residues. The CDR3 region is CASSSFDSSGANVLTF. The CDR3 nucleotides read TGCGCCAGCAGCTCCTTCGACAGCTCTGGGGCCAACGTCCTGACTTTC. Filled out from reference TRBV5-1 and TRBJ2-6, the complete variable domain reads KAGVTQTPRYLIKTRGQQVTLSCSPISGHRSVSWYQQTPGQGLQFLFEYFSETQRNKGNFPGRFSGRQFSNSRSEMNVSTLELGDSALYLCASSSFDSSGANVLTFGAGSRLTVL.

The V and J genes are TRBV4-1 and TRBJ1-2; maybe TRBD1 (5 bases). Germline CDR1 reads MGHRA; CDR2 reads YSYEKL. Deletions cut 4 bases from V and 8 bases from J, with 23 bases between. The CDR3 spans 16 residues. CDR3 region: CASSRLGKGPYRGYTF. CDR3 nucleotide sequence: TGCGCCAGCAGCCGTCTTGGAAAGGGACCCTATCGAGGCTACACCTTC.

V and J are TRBV7-8 and TRBJ1-5, with no clear D. Germline V lookup: CDR1 SGHVS, CDR2 FQNEAQ. V gave up 6 bases and J gave up 7 bases, with 19 bases separating them. The CDR3 length is 15 residues. This CDR3 is CASSPNGQVGQPQHF. CDR3 sequence (DNA): TGTGCCAGCAGTCCGAACGGGCAGGTAGGCCAGCCCCAGCATTTT.

This clonotype appeared many times. The CDR3 spells CASSLVTGGFYGYTF. The CDR3 DNA reads TGTGCCAGCAGCTTAGTGACAGGGGGCTTCTATGGCTACACCTTC. The chain recombines TRBV7-8 with TRBJ1-2, with 10 bases fitting TRBD1. This CDR3 is 15 amino acids long. CDR1 is SGHVS and CDR2 is FQNEAQ in the germline V gene. V was pared by 1 base and J by 4 bases, with 3 bases of the junction left unmatched.

This clonotype came up once. V is TRBV12-3 or TRBV12-4 and J is TRBJ1-4, with TRBD1 identical over 7 bases. The CDR3 spans 16 residues. J lost 0 bases, V lost 4 bases, and 5 bases had no gene match. This CDR3 reads CASSSRQGATNEKLFF. CDR3 sequence (DNA): TGTGCCAGCAGTTCCAGGCAGGGGGCAACTAATGAAAAACTGTTTTTT.

The chain employs TRBV2 and TRBJ2-5; 9 nucleotides line up with TRBD1. Germline-derived CDR1 and CDR2 are SNHLY and FYNNEI. The V and J ends lost 5 bases and 3 bases, in that order; junction bases with no gene match: 7. This CDR3 comprises 15 residues. The CDR3 DNA follows: TGTGCCAGCAGTCCTGAGGACAGGGGAGAAGAGACCCAGTACTTC. Amino acids: CASSPEDRGEETQYF.

This clonotype was seen ten or more times. The rearrangement links TRBV5-8 to TRBJ2-5; 10 nucleotides match TRBD2. The CDR3 has 15 amino acids. V was pared by 5 bases and J by 5 bases, with 9 bases of the junction left unmatched. Germline lookup yields CDR1 SGHTS and CDR2 YDEGEE. CDR3 DNA sequence: TGTGCCAGCAGACCCGGGACTAGCGCTTTGGAGACCCAGTACTTC. Translating it yields CASRPGTSALETQYF.

The CDR3 coding sequence is TGTGCCAGCAGTTCTGGGACTAGCGAAGAGACCCAGTACTTC. Encoded protein: CASSSGTSEETQYF. The V gene is TRBV12-3 or TRBV12-4, the J gene TRBJ2-5; 10 bases match TRBD2. The V segment lost 4 bases and the J segment 3 bases; nucleotides outside the gene matches: 2. The CDR3 covers 14 residues.

V usage is TRBV7-2 and J usage is TRBJ2-1; weak D call: TRBD2 (6 bases). V lost 1 base and J lost 4, with 11 bases in between. CDR1 SGHTA and CDR2 FQGNSA come from the germline V gene. This CDR3 region has 15 residues. The CDR3 DNA reads TGTGCCAGCAGCTTAGGGGGACGGGGGTACAATGAGCAGTTCTTC. Translation gives CASSLGGRGYNEQFF.

This clonotype was recorded many times. V is TRBV7-9 and J is TRBJ1-4; 10 bases agree with TRBD1. J gave up 3 bases and V 1 base, and 5 bases lay outside the gene matches. The CDR3 has 17 residues. Per the germline V gene, CDR1 is SEHNR and CDR2 is FQNEAQ (reference sequence). The CDR3 DNA reads TGTGCCAGCAGCTTAGGACAGGGGGCGCCGGCTAATGAAAAACTGTTTTTT. Amino acid sequence: CASSLGQGAPANEKLFF.

As regards this clonotype: It is unclear where the CDR3 begins or ends on the DNA, so no DNA is shown, and the CDR3 is as TCRdb lists it. J is TRBJ1-2 and V is TRBV24-1; the listed D gene, TRBD1, was not tested against the DNA. The germline V gene encodes CDR1 KGHDR and CDR2 SFDVKD. A total of 17 residues make up the CDR3, ends included. CDR3 in amino acids: CATSDPVEQFFGYGYTF.

The table lists this clonotype with a count of one. The chain uses TRBV5-6 and TRBJ2-1, with D tentatively TRBD1 (5 bases). Trimming pared 0 bases from V and 8 bases from J, leaving 12 bases between. Germline values: CDR1 SGHDT, CDR2 YYEEEE. This CDR3 is built from 14 residues. This chain's CDR3 is CASSLARRAHEQFF. CDR3 nucleotide sequence: TGTGCCAGCAGCTTGGCTCGCAGGGCCCATGAGCAGTTCTTC.

CDR3 DNA: TGTGCCAGCAGCCCAAGGGGGCAGGGGGCGAACGAAAAACTGTTTTTT. The encoded protein is CASSPRGQGANEKLFF. The V and J genes are TRBV7-2 and TRBJ1-4; 8 bases agree with TRBD1. The germline CDR1 and CDR2 sequences are SGHTA and FQGNSA. CDR3 length equals 16 residues. The ends lost 5 bases at V and 8 bases at J; junction bases unmatched: 13.

The V and J genes are TRBV20-1 and TRBJ1-3; D is uncertain. The CDR3 contains 12 residues. Germline values: CDR1 DFQATT, CDR2 SNEGSKA (reference sequence). V dropped 1 base and J dropped 4 bases, with 5 bases sitting between them. The CDR3 reads CSARVDGNTIYF. CDR3 bases: TGCAGTGCTAGAGTTGACGGAAACACCATATATTTT.

There are many counts of this clonotype. The rearrangement uses TRBV27 and TRBJ1-1, with D perhaps matching TRBD1 (5 bases). CDR1 and CDR2 from the germline V gene are MNHEY and SMNVEV (reference sequence). V lost 5 bases to trimming and J lost 11 bases, with 18 bases between them. The CDR3 is made up of 13 amino acids. CDR3 in DNA: TGTGCCAGCAGTCGACACGGGGAACAGGTTGCTTTCTTT. As protein: CASSRHGEQVAFF.

This clonotype came up many times. The chain joins TRBV11-1 to TRBJ1-2; D is ambiguous. The CDR3 is 14 amino acids. CDR1 SGHAT and CDR2 FQDESV come from the germline V gene (reference sequence). Trimming stripped 1 base from V and 7 bases from J, with 13 bases between. The CDR3 bases are TGTGCCAGCAGCTTAGGCCCGGGGTCCCCTGGCTACACCTTC. Translated: CASSLGPGSPGYTF.

Comment on this clonotype: The final CDR3 position lacks the conserved phenylalanine or tryptophan, pointing to a likely read error. The DNA is omitted, as the CDR3 cannot be located on it reliably, and the CDR3 follows TCRdb's listing. The V and J genes are TRBV15 and TRBJ2-5; TRBD2 is the table's D call and was not checked against the DNA. The CDR3 is made up of 9 amino acids, end residues included. Germline V gene data show CDR1 as LNHNV and CDR2 as YYDKDF (reference sequence). The CDR3 sequence: CATSSRLAG.

This clonotype was found a few times. This chain joins TRBV15 and TRBJ1-2; D is undetermined. V was cut by 5 bases and J by 2 bases, with 9 bases left in between. Per the germline V gene, CDR1 is LNHNV and CDR2 is YYDKDF (reference sequence). The CDR3 is 13 residues long. The CDR3 protein is CATSLDMNYGYTF. Here the CDR3 DNA reads TGTGCCACCAGCCTAGACATGAACTATGGCTACACCTTC.

About this clonotype: This may stem from a read error, because a much larger clone lies one nucleotide away. The chain links TRBV5-1 to TRBJ2-7; a weak D match, TRBD2 (5 bases). Germline V gives CDR1 SGHRS, CDR2 YFSETQ. Trimming removed 3 bases from V and 0 bases from J, with 10 bases in between. The CDR3 is made up of 14 amino acids. Here the CDR3 DNA reads TGCGCCAGCAGCTACGATAGCGCCTCCTACGAGCAGTACTTC. Translated, it gives CASSYDSASYEQYF.

This clonotype was observed at least ten times. The chain employs TRBV12-3 or TRBV12-4 and TRBJ1-2, with TRBD1 matching 7 bases. CDR3 length: 13 residues. With V trimmed by 6 bases and J by 6 bases, 7 bases remained unmatched. CDR3 loop: CASSLTGEDGYTF. The CDR3 coding sequence is TGTGCCAGCAGCCTCACAGGGGAGGATGGCTACACCTTC.